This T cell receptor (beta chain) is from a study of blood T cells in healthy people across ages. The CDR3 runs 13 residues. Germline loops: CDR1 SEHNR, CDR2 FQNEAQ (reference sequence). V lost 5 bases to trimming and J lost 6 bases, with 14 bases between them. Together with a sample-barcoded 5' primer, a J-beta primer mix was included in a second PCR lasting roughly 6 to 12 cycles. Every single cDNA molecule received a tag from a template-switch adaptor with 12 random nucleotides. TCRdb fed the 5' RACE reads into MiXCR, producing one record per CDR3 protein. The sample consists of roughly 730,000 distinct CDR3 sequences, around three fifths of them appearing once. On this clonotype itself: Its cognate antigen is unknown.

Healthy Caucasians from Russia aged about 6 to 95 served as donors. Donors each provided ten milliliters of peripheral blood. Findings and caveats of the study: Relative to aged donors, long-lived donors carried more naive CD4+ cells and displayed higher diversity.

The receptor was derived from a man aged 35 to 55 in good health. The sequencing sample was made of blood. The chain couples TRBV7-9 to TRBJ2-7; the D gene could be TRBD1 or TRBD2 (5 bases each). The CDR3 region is CASSTQGVGEQYF. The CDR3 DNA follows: TGTGCCAGCAGCACCCAGGGAGTGGGCGAGCAGTACTTC.